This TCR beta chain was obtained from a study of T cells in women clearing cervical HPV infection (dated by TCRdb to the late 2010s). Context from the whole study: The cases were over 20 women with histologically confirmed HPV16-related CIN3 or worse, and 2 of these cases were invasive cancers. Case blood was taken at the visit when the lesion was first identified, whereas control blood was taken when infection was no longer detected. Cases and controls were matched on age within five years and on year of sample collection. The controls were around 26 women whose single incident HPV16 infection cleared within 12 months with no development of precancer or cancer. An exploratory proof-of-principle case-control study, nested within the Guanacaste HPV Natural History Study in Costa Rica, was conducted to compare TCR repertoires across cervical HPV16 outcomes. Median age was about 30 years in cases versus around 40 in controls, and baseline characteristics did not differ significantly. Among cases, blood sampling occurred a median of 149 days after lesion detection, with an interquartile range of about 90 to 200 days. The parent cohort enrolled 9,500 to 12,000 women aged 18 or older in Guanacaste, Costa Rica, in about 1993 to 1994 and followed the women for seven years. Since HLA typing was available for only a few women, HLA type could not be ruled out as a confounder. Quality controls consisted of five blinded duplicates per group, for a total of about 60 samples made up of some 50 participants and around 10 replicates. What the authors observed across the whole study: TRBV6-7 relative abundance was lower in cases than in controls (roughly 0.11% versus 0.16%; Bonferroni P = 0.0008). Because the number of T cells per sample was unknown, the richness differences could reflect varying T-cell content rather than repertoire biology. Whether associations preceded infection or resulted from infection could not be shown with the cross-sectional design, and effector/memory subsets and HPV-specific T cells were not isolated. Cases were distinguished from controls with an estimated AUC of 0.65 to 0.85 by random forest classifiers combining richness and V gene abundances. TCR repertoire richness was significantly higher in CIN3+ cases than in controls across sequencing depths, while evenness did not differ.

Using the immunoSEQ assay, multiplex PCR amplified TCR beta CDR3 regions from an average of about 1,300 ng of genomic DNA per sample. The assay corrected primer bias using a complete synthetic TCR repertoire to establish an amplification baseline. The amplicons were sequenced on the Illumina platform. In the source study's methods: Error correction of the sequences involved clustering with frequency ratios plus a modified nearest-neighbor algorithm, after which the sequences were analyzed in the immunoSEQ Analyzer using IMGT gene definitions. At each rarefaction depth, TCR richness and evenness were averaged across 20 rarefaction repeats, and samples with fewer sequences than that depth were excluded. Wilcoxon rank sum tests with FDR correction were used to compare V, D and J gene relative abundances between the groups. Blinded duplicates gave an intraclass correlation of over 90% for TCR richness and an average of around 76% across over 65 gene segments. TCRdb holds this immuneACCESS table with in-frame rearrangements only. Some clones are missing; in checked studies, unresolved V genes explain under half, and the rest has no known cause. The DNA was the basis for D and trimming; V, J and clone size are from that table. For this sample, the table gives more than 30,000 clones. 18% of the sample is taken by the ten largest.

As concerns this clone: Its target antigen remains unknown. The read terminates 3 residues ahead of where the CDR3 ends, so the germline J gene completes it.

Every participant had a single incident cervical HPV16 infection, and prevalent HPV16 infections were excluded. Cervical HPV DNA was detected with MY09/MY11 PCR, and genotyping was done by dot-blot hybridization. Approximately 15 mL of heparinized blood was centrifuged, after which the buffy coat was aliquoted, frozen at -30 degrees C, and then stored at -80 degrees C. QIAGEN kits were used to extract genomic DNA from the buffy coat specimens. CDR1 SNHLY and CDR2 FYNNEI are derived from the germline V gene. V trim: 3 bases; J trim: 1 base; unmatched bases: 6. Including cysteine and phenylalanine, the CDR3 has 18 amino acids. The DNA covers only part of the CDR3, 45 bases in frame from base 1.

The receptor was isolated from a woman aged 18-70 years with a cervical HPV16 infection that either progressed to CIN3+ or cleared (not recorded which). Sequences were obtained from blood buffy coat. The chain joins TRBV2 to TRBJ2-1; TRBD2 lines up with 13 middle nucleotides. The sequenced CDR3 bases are TGTGCCAGCAGTGAGGGACTAGCGGGACTTAGATCCTACAATGAG. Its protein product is CASSEGLAGLRSYNE. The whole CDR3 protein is CASSEGLAGLRSYNEQFF.